One sample yielded the 26 T cell receptor beta chains listed below, sequenced in a study of blood T cell repertoires in COVID-19. The assay was immunoSEQ multiplex PCR, and TCRdb's table has in-frame clones only and misses some. The repertoire holds 310,000 or so clones, with about 90% as singletons. The sample was peripheral blood. The receptors shown here come from a man between 18 and 35 years old who had recovered from COVID-19.

The chain couples TRBV4-2 to TRBJ2-1; D might be TRBD2 (5 bases). This CDR3 contains 15 residues. Germline V gives CDR1 LGHNA, CDR2 YNFKEQ. V lost 1 base to trimming and J lost 0 bases, with 7 bases between them. The CDR3 coding sequence is TGTGCCAGCAGCCAAGGGGAGAGCTCCTACAATGAGCAGTTCTTC. This codes for CASSQGESSYNEQFF.

The rearrangement uses TRBV30 and TRBJ2-7; TRBD1 aligns across 7 bases. The length of the CDR3 is 12 residues. The ends lost 5 bases at V and 3 bases at J; junction bases unmatched: 4. From germline, CDR1 is GTSNPN and CDR2 SVGIG (reference sequence). Written as DNA, the CDR3 is TGTGCCTGGGGACAGGCTTACTACGAGCAGTACTTC. Translating gives CAWGQAYYEQYF.

The gene calls are TRBV20-1 and TRBJ2-7, with TRBD2 matching over 9 bases. The CDR3 spans 13 residues. Germline CDR1 reads DFQATT; CDR2 reads SNEGSKA (reference sequence). Trimming took 3 bases from V and 2 from J; bases not matched to a gene: 2. The CDR3 DNA is TGCAGTGCTAGTGGCGGGGGGGCCTACGAGCAGTACTTC. Its translation: CSASGGGAYEQYF.

This rearrangement joins TRBV19 to TRBJ1-4; no firm D call. The CDR3 sequence is 14 residues long. Germline CDR1 and CDR2: LNHDA and SQIVND (reference sequence). V was clipped by 7 bases and J by 0 bases, with 9 bases between them. The CDR3 loop reads CASKGGSTNEKLFF. The CDR3 bases are TGTGCCAGTAAAGGCGGGTCAACTAATGAAAAACTGTTTTTT.

The chain links TRBV4-1 to TRBJ2-5, with TRBD1 matching over 8 bases. Germline CDR1 reads MGHRA; CDR2 reads YSYEKL. After removal of 3 bases from V and 5 bases from J, the junction contained 11 bases not matched to a gene. This CDR3 has 16 residues. The DNA of the CDR3 is TGCGCCAGCAGCCACGACAGGGGCGCTCGGGACGAGACCCAGTACTTC. Protein: CASSHDRGARDETQYF.

The rearrangement joins TRBV5-1 to TRBJ2-5, with D perhaps TRBD2 (7 bases). V was cut by 1 base and J by 3 bases, with 13 bases left in between. CDR1 is SGHRS and CDR2 is YFSETQ in the germline V gene. The CDR3 is made up of 15 amino acids. The CDR3, as DNA: TGCGCCAGCAGCTTGAGGGGGGGAAATGAAGAGACCCAGTACTTC. This sequence encodes CASSLRGGNEETQYF. Full variable domain (remainder filled in from reference TRBV5-1 and TRBJ2-5): KAGVTQTPRYLIKTRGQQVTLSCSPISGHRSVSWYQQTPGQGLQFLFEYFSETQRNKGNFPGRFSGRQFSNSRSEMNVSTLELGDSALYLCASSLRGGNEETQYFGPGTRLLVL.

The rearrangement links TRBV12-3 or TRBV12-4 to TRBJ1-2, with a tentative D call TRBD1 (6 bases). The CDR3 extends over 13 amino acids. V lost 3 bases to trimming and J lost 8 bases, with 13 bases between them. The DNA for the CDR3 is TGTGCCAGCAGTTTTGCCGAGGGGGGGGGCTACACCTTC. The encoded protein is CASSFAEGGGYTF.

The table lists this clone with many counts. The genes are TRBV21-1 and TRBJ2-7; TRBD1 was called by the table and not checked on the DNA. TRBV21-1 is marked as a pseudogene. The CDR3 covers 16 residues. DNA for the CDR3: TGTGCCAGCAGCAAATGTCGTACACCAAACTCCTACGAGCAGTACTTC. Translation gives CASSKCRTPNSYEQYF.

This rearrangement joins TRBV18 to TRBJ2-1, with 13 nucleotides matching TRBD2. The length of the CDR3 is 17 residues. CDR1 and CDR2 from the germline V gene are KGHSH and LQKENI. V was pared by 0 bases and J by 7 bases, with 6 bases of the junction left unmatched. In nucleotides, the CDR3 is TGTGCCAGCTCACCACCAGGACTAGCGGGAGTGGGAAATGAGCAGTTCTTC. Translation: CASSPPGLAGVGNEQFF.

The V and J genes are TRBV5-6 and TRBJ1-2; possibly TRBD1 for D (5 bases). Germline lookup yields CDR1 SGHDT and CDR2 YYEEEE. This CDR3 spans 14 amino acids. V gave up 3 bases and J gave up 2 bases, with 11 bases separating them. The DNA for the CDR3 is TGTGCCAGCAGCTCGGGGACTGAAAACTATGGCTACACCTTC. It specifies CASSSGTENYGYTF.

The chain has TRBV6-5 and TRBJ1-1, with D hard to call. Germline CDR1 reads MNHEY; CDR2 reads SVGAGI. The CDR3 is 13 residues long. With 8 bases removed from V and 4 bases from J, the gap between germline ends came to 14 bases. In nucleotides, the CDR3 is TGTGCCAGCGGAAGAAGCAGAGGCACTGAAGCTTTCTTT. This encodes CASGRSRGTEAFF.

This clone was counted between two and nine times. The chain employs TRBV11-1 and TRBJ2-6; no definite D call. Trimming took off 2 bases at V and 0 bases at J, with 8 bases between the two ends. CDR1 is SGHAT, CDR2 FQDESV, per germline (reference sequence). The CDR3 is made up of 16 amino acids. The CDR3 nucleotides are TGTGCCAGCAGCTTAATACAGCACTCTGGGGCCAACGTCCTGACTTTC. This translates into CASSLIQHSGANVLTF. Drawing the rest from reference TRBV11-1 and TRBJ2-6, the complete variable domain is EAEVAQSPRYKITEKSQAVAFWCDPISGHATLYWYRQILGQGPELLVQFQDESVVDDSQLPKDRFSAERLKGVDSTLKIQPAELGDSAMYLCASSLIQHSGANVLTFGAGSRLTVL.

The J gene is TRBJ1-6, the V gene TRBV19; the match to TRBD1 covers 8 bases. This CDR3 region has 14 residues. Trimming removed 5 bases from V and 11 bases from J; junction bases left unmatched: 8. Germline lookup yields CDR1 LNHDA and CDR2 SQIVND (reference sequence). The CDR3 here is CASSLGQARAPLHF. CDR3 nucleotides: TGTGCCAGTAGTCTGGGACAGGCCCGGGCACCCCTCCACTTT.

V gene TRBV4-3 combines with J gene TRBJ2-1; 14 bases fit TRBD2. Germline V gene lookup returns CDR1 LGHNA and CDR2 YSLEER. The CDR3 covers 22 residues. V dropped 0 bases and J dropped 0; count of bases not matched to a gene: 13. CDR3 DNA: TGCGCCAGCAGCCAAGATCCCGCCGGGACTAGCGGGGGCCCGAGCTCCTACAATGAGCAGTTCTTC. It encodes CASSQDPAGTSGGPSSYNEQFF.

This clone was seen only once. The CDR3 spells CASSYHQEPLHF. CDR3 sequence (DNA): TGTGCCAGCAGTTACCACCAAGAGCCCCTCCACTTT. The V and J genes are TRBV6-5 and TRBJ1-6; D unresolved. The CDR3 has 12 residues. V was cut by 2 bases and J by 13 bases, with 9 bases left in between. CDR1 MNHEY and CDR2 SVGAGI come from the germline V gene.

The chain's CDR3 is CASSVGGGGQNEQYF. The CDR3 DNA reads as TGTGCCAGCAGCGTAGGCGGCGGGGGGCAAAACGAGCAGTACTTC. The V gene is TRBV9, the J gene TRBJ2-7; the match to TRBD2 covers 8 bases. Looked up from germline, CDR1 is SGDLS and CDR2 is YYNGEE. CDR3 length: 15 amino acids. Trimming removed 0 bases from V and 5 bases from J; junction bases left unmatched: 7.

The genes are TRBV6-5 and TRBJ1-1; possible D gene TRBD1, 6 bases. Germline loops: CDR1 MNHEY, CDR2 SVGAGI. The ends were cut back, 4 bases at V and 1 base at J, with 10 bases in the middle. The CDR3 is made up of 14 amino acids. CDR3 sequence (DNA): TGTGCCAGCAGTTTTGGACAGAGGAACACTGAAGCTTTCTTT. It codes for CASSFGQRNTEAFF.

This chain connects TRBV5-6 to TRBJ2-7, with D tentatively TRBD2 (6 bases). The CDR3 is made up of 15 amino acids. Per germline, CDR1 SGHDT and CDR2 YYEEEE. Between the trimmed V and J ends, which lost 0 bases and 0 bases, there was a span of 10 bases. CDR3 in DNA: TGTGCCAGCAGCTTGGGGGTAGCGGCCTCCTACGAGCAGTACTTC. Its protein product is CASSLGVAASYEQYF.

J is TRBJ2-3 and V is TRBV11-3, with D perhaps TRBD1 (5 bases). V was trimmed by 1 base and J by 4 bases, leaving 15 bases between them. Germline V gene sequence: CDR1 SGHNT, CDR2 YENEEA. This CDR3 comprises 16 residues. Here the CDR3 DNA reads TGTGCCAGCAGCTTAGGCCAGGGATTTTCCTCAGATACGCAGTATTTT. Encoded protein: CASSLGQGFSSDTQYF. Complete variable domain (other parts from reference TRBV11-3 and TRBJ2-3): EAGVVQSPRYKIIEKKQPVAFWCNPISGHNTLYWYLQNLGQGPELLIRYENEEAVDDSQLPKDRFSAERLKGVDSTLKIQPAELGDSAVYLCASSLGQGFSSDTQYFGPGTRLTVL.

The CDR3 region is CASKTQGAGYGYTF. The CDR3 coding sequence is TGCGCCAGCAAAACACAGGGGGCAGGCTATGGCTACACCTTC. The chain couples TRBV10-1 to TRBJ1-2; TRBD1 matches at 9 bases. Per the germline V gene, CDR1 is WNHNN and CDR2 is SYGVQD (reference sequence). The J segment lost 4 bases and the V segment lost 7 bases, leaving 7 bases of the junction unmatched. The CDR3 totals 14 residues.

The chain carries TRBV11-2 and TRBJ1-2, with a tentative D call TRBD1 (5 bases). This CDR3 comprises 14 residues. Per the germline V gene, CDR1 is SGHAT and CDR2 is FQNNGV. Trimming cost V 3 bases and J 4 bases, with 12 bases left between them. The CDR3 is CASSFVDISYGYTF. As DNA, the CDR3 is TGTGCCAGCAGCTTTGTGGACATATCCTATGGCTACACCTTC.

This chain uses TRBV18 with TRBJ2-7, with 8 nucleotides matching TRBD2. The CDR3 runs to 16 residues. V was pared by 1 base and J by 3 bases, with 8 bases of the junction left unmatched. Germline CDR1 is KGHSH and CDR2 is LQKENI. The CDR3 DNA is TGTGCCAGCTCACCACGTAACGGGGGGGCCCTCTACGAGCAGTACTTC. Translated, it gives CASSPRNGGALYEQYF.

This chain joins TRBV13 and TRBJ2-1; 7 nucleotides line up with TRBD1. Germline V gene lookup returns CDR1 PRHDT and CDR2 FYEKMQ (reference sequence). The CDR3 is made up of 16 amino acids. The V gene end was trimmed by 3 bases and the J gene end by 1 base; junction bases not matched to a gene: 6. The CDR3 nucleotides are TGTGCCAGCAGCTTGAGGGGGCCCTTATCCTACAATGAGCAGTTCTTC. Its translation: CASSLRGPLSYNEQFF.

The chain recombines TRBV6-5 with TRBJ2-1, with TRBD1 identical over 7 bases. The length of the CDR3 is 13 residues. Germline V gene lookup returns CDR1 MNHEY and CDR2 SVGAGI. The V and J ends lost 8 bases and 6 bases, in that order; junction bases with no gene match: 7. The CDR3: CASGLTGVNEQFF. The DNA for the CDR3 is TGTGCCAGCGGGCTTACAGGGGTCAATGAGCAGTTCTTC.

The chain combines TRBV4-1 with TRBJ1-2, with no clear D. CDR1 is MGHRA and CDR2 is YSYEKL in the germline V gene. The CDR3 runs 11 residues. Trimming left V 4 bases short and J 4 bases short, with 4 bases between. This CDR3 is CASSLGYGYTF. The DNA of the CDR3 is TGCGCCAGCAGCCTCGGCTATGGCTACACCTTC.

The chain joins TRBV12-3 or TRBV12-4 to TRBJ2-1; the D gene is possibly TRBD2 (6 bases). V dropped 6 bases and J dropped 9 bases, with 12 bases sitting between them. There are 12 residues in the CDR3. Here the CDR3 reads CASRPGRSEQFF. CDR3 DNA: TGTGCCAGCAGGCCAGGGAGGAGTGAGCAGTTCTTC.